Listed below are T cell receptor beta chains from one sample, sequenced in a study of early T cells in non-severe SARS-CoV-2 infection. MiXCR was run by TCRdb on the 5' RACE reads, yielding one entry per CDR3 protein. The sample holds approximately 84,000 distinct CDR3 sequences; 15% are singletons and the top ten take 5.5% to 7%. Specimen: whole blood. The receptors derive from an adult who was a healthcare worker with PCR-confirmed SARS-CoV-2 infection or an uninfected control (not recorded which). Both conserved end residues are part of each CDR3. The D gene is left open where the match is weak. Size is stated for part of the rows, as once, few or many counts, or as a class when the clone is expanded.

v_gene	abundance	d_gene	j_gene	CDR3aa	CDR3nt
TRBV11-2	.	.	TRBJ1-1	CASSGTSEVFTEAFF	TGTGCCAGCAGCGGGACAAGCGAGGTGTTTACTGAAGCTTTCTTT
TRBV5-1	many	TRBD2	TRBJ2-1	CASSSGNYNEQFF	TGCGCCAGCAGTAGCGGGAACTACAATGAGCAGTTCTTC
TRBV7-3	few	TRBD2	TRBJ2-1	CASSLGLAGASEQFF	TGTGCCAGCAGCTTAGGTCTAGCGGGAGCCAGTGAGCAGTTCTTC
TRBV6-6	many	.	TRBJ2-2	CASSYWDPNTGELFF	TGTGCCAGCAGTTACTGGGACCCGAACACCGGGGAGCTGTTTTTT
TRBV20-1	few	TRBD1	TRBJ2-2	CSARTGFTGELFF	TGCAGTGCTCGGACAGGGTTCACCGGGGAGCTGTTTTTT
TRBV12-3/TRBV12-4	.	.	TRBJ2-5	CASSLWGRTTETQYF	TGTGCCAGCAGCTTATGGGGGAGGACAACAGAGACCCAGTACTTC
TRBV3-1	.	.	TRBJ1-5	CASSQQINQPQHF	TGTGCCAGCAGCCAACAGATTAATCAGCCCCAGCATTTT
TRBV6-5	.	.	TRBJ1-1	CASRTAGITMNTEAFF	TGTGCCAGCAGAACCGCAGGGATCACTATGAACACTGAAGCTTTCTTT
TRBV5-1	.	TRBD2	TRBJ2-1	CASSSGREPIEQFF	TGCGCCAGCAGTTCCGGGAGGGAACCAATAGAGCAGTTCTTC
TRBV20-1	.	.	TRBJ2-7	CSAMKGLFYEQYF	TGCAGTGCTATGAAGGGACTCTTCTACGAGCAGTACTTC
TRBV6-1	many	.	TRBJ1-5	CASKGTQGLRNQPQHF	TGTGCCAGCAAAGGGACGCAGGGGCTCCGCAATCAGCCCCAGCATTTT
TRBV5-1	few	.	TRBJ2-7	CASSLDLGREQYF	TGCGCCAGCAGCTTGGATTTGGGGAGGGAGCAGTACTTC
TRBV19	many	.	TRBJ2-2	CASSIPGISTGELFF	TGTGCCAGTAGTATCCCCGGGATAAGCACCGGGGAGCTGTTTTTT
TRBV2	.	TRBD1	TRBJ2-2	CASSNDRGNTGELFF	TGTGCCAGCAGTAACGACAGGGGGAACACCGGGGAGCTGTTTTTT
TRBV5-1	.	.	TRBJ2-3	CVSIRTPKDTDTQYF	TGCGTCAGCATTCGAACCCCAAAGGACACAGATACGCAGTATTTT
TRBV11-2	few	.	TRBJ1-1	CASSLEGGTEAFF	TGTGCCAGCAGCTTAGAAGGTGGCACTGAAGCTTTCTTT
TRBV28	few	TRBD1	TRBJ2-7	CASSSTGGKYEQYF	TGTGCCAGCAGTTCCACAGGGGGCAAATACGAGCAGTACTTC
TRBV7-9	.	.	TRBJ1-1	CASSLGGGMRAFF	TGTGCCAGCAGCTTAGGAGGAGGAATGCGAGCTTTCTTT
TRBV6-6	.	.	TRBJ2-3	CASLVDGAGDTQYF	TGTGCCAGCTTGGTCGACGGGGCGGGAGATACGCAGTATTTT
TRBV5-1	.	.	TRBJ2-5	CASSFEETQYF	TGCGCCAGCAGCTTTGAAGAGACCCAGTACTTC
TRBV7-6	.	TRBD2	TRBJ2-3	CASSSSGSYMSDTQYF	TGTGCCAGCTCTTCTAGCGGGAGTTACATGTCAGATACGCAGTATTTT
TRBV5-1	.	.	TRBJ2-2	CASSLAPFVAGELFF	TGCGCCAGCAGCTTGGCGCCGTTCGTTGCCGGGGAGCTGTTTTTT
TRBV11-2	few	TRBD2	TRBJ2-3	CASSTWGRETDTQYF	TGTGCCAGCAGCACCTGGGGGAGGGAGACAGATACGCAGTATTTT
TRBV10-3	few	.	TRBJ2-7	CAISESTYEQYF	TGTGCCATCAGTGAGTCCACCTACGAGCAGTACTTC
TRBV7-2	many	.	TRBJ2-5	CASSLKVRAETQYF	TGTGCCAGCAGCTTAAAGGTGCGGGCCGAGACCCAGTACTTC
TRBV10-3	.	.	TRBJ1-3	CATGGGNTIYF	TGTGCCACCGGCGGTGGAAACACCATATATTTT
TRBV27	.	.	TRBJ2-6	CASRISGSGANVLTF	TGTGCCAGCAGGATCAGTGGCTCTGGGGCCAACGTCCTGACTTTC
TRBV7-6	.	TRBD1	TRBJ2-2	CASSFPGGATGELFF	TGTGCCAGCAGCTTTCCAGGGGGAGCGACCGGGGAGCTGTTTTTT
TRBV28	.	TRBD1	TRBJ2-2	CASRRQGTNTGELFF	TGTGCCAGCAGAAGACAGGGGACGAACACCGGGGAGCTGTTTTTT
TRBV15	.	.	TRBJ2-1	CATSRELSYYNEQFF	TGTGCCACCAGCAGAGAGTTATCCTATTACAATGAGCAGTTCTTC
TRBV7-2	many	TRBD2	TRBJ2-1	CASSNLAGGGEQFF	TGTGCCAGCAGCAACCTAGCGGGAGGGGGTGAGCAGTTCTTC
TRBV5-1	.	.	TRBJ2-5	CASRPGLQETQYF	TGCGCCAGCCGCCCCGGGCTCCAAGAGACCCAGTACTTC
TRBV10-2	many	.	TRBJ2-5	CASSESSPETQYF	TGCGCCAGCAGTGAGTCCTCCCCAGAGACCCAGTACTTC
TRBV15	few	TRBD1	TRBJ1-4	CATSYRGLNEKLFF	TGTGCCACCAGCTACAGGGGGCTTAATGAAAAACTGTTTTTT
TRBV29-1	few	.	TRBJ1-4	CSVLDSNEKLFF	TGCAGCGTCCTAGACAGTAATGAAAAACTGTTTTTT
TRBV28	many	.	TRBJ2-4	CASSFGMGRVNIQYF	TGTGCCAGCAGTTTCGGAATGGGACGGGTAAACATTCAGTACTTC
TRBV28	once	.	TRBJ2-7	CASSYRLNEQYF	TGTGCCAGCAGTTACAGGTTGAACGAGCAGTACTTC
TRBV4-1	.	.	TRBJ1-5	CASSPGAHNQPQHF	TGCGCCAGCAGCCCCGGGGCCCACAATCAGCCCCAGCATTTT
TRBV12-5	many	.	TRBJ1-1	CASGSSGTEAFF	TGTGCTAGTGGTTCCTCAGGGACTGAAGCTTTCTTT
TRBV28	.	.	TRBJ2-7	CASSLLRDAYEQYF	TGTGCCAGCAGTTTGTTGAGGGACGCCTACGAGCAGTACTTC
TRBV5-1	.	.	TRBJ2-1	CASSLVGQNYNEQFF	TGCGCCAGCAGCTTGGTGGGGCAGAACTACAATGAGCAGTTCTTC
TRBV28	.	.	TRBJ2-7	CASSPEDSGLYEQYF	TGTGCCAGCAGCCCCGAGGACAGTGGACTCTACGAGCAGTACTTC
TRBV2	.	TRBD1	TRBJ1-4	CASSDSQGIKLFF	TGTGCCAGCAGTGACTCACAGGGGATCAAACTGTTTTTT
TRBV6-4	few	TRBD1	TRBJ2-1	CASSVDRLGEQFF	TGTGCCAGCAGTGTGGACAGGCTAGGTGAGCAGTTCTTC
TRBV12-3/TRBV12-4	few	TRBD1	TRBJ1-1	CASSPGQARTEAFF	TGTGCCAGCAGTCCCGGACAGGCGCGCACTGAAGCTTTCTTT
TRBV6-6	few	.	TRBJ1-1	CASSPRGNEAFF	TGTGCCAGCAGCCCGAGGGGGAACGAAGCTTTCTTT
TRBV11-2	.	TRBD1	TRBJ2-7	CASSPPDRPIPEQYF	TGTGCCAGCAGCCCACCGGACAGGCCAATCCCCGAGCAGTACTTC
TRBV6-6	.	.	TRBJ2-7	CASSLSDGTYEQYF	TGTGCCAGCAGTCTTTCGGACGGAACCTACGAGCAGTACTTC
TRBV6-6	.	.	TRBJ1-1	CASSSSLAFF	TGTGCCAGCAGTTCCTCATTGGCTTTCTTT
TRBV2	.	.	TRBJ2-7	CASGGGGMYEQYF	TGTGCCAGCGGGGGGGGCGGAATGTACGAGCAGTACTTC
TRBV28	.	.	TRBJ1-6	CASSPRALRRSPLHF	TGTGCCAGCAGCCCCCGGGCCCTGCGGCGTTCACCCCTCCACTTT
TRBV11-1	many	TRBD1	TRBJ2-7	CASSPIVADRGNYEQYF	TGTGCCAGCAGCCCCATCGTTGCCGACAGGGGGAATTACGAGCAGTACTTC
TRBV4-1	few	.	TRBJ1-1	CASSQGTHEAFF	TGCGCCAGCAGCCAGGGGACACATGAAGCTTTCTTT
TRBV2	many	.	TRBJ1-6	CASSEVRPRNSPLHF	TGTGCCAGCAGTGAAGTGCGACCGAGGAATTCACCCCTCCACTTT
TRBV29-1	few	.	TRBJ1-3	CSGTVGNTIYF	TGCAGCGGGACCGTTGGAAACACCATATATTTT
TRBV20-1	.	.	TRBJ1-1	CSAQTQSTEAFF	TGCAGTGCCCAAACCCAAAGCACTGAAGCTTTCTTT
TRBV6-6	.	TRBD2	TRBJ2-7	CASSLLAGGEGSYEQYF	TGTGCCAGCAGTTTACTAGCGGGAGGTGAAGGCTCCTACGAGCAGTACTTC
TRBV28	.	TRBD2	TRBJ2-7	CASTSPGTNTGKQYF	TGTGCCAGCACTTCCCCCGGGACTAACACGGGGAAGCAGTACTTC